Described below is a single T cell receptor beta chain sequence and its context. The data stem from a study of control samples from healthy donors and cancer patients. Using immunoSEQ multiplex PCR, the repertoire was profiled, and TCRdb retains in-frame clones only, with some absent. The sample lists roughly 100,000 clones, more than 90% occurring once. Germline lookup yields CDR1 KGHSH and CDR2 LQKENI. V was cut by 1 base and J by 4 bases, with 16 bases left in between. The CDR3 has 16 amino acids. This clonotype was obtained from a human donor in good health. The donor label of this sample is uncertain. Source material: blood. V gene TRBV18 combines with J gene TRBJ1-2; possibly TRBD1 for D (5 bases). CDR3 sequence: CASSPLIRGEGYGYTF. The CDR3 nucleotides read TGTGCCAGCTCACCACTTATAAGGGGCGAGGGCTATGGCTACACCTTC.